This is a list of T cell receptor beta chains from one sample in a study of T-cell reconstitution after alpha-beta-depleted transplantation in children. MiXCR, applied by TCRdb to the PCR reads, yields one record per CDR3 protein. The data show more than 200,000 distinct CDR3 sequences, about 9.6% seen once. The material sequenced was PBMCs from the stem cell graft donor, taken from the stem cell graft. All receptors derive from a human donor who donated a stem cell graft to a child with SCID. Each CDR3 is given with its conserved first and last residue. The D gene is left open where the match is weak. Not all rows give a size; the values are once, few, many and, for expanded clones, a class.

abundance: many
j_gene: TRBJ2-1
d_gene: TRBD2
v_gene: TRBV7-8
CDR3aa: CASSLARGERDEQFF
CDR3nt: TGTGCCAGCAGCTTAGCGCGGGGGGAAAGGGATGAGCAGTTCTTC

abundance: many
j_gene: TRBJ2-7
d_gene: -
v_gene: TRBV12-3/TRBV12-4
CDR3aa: CASSSDGYEQYF
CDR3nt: TGCGCCAGCAGCTCGGACGGGTACGAGCAGTACTTC

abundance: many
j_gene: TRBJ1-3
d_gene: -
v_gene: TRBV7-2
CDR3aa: CASSFDAGNTIYF
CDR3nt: TGTGCCAGCAGCTTTGATGCTGGAAACACCATATATTTT

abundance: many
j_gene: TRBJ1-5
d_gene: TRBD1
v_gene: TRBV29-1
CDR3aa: CSVRTGASNQPQHF
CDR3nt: TGCAGCGTACGGACAGGGGCCAGCAATCAGCCCCAGCATTTT

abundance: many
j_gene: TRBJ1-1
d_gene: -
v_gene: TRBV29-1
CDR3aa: CSVEPRRGLNTEAFF
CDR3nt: TGCAGCGTTGAACCACGCAGGGGCCTGAACACTGAAGCTTTCTTT

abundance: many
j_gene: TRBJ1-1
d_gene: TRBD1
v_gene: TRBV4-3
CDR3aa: CASSQTTGRTEAFF
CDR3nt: TGCGCCAGCAGCCAGACGACAGGGCGCACTGAAGCTTTCTTT

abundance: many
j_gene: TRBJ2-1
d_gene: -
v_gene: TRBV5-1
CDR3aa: CASSLASSGEQFF
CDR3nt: TGCGCCAGCAGCTTGGCTAGTAGTGGTGAGCAGTTCTTC

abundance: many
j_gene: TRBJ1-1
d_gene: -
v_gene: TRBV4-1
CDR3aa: CASSQVYLTNTEAFF
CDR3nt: TGCGCCAGCAGCCAAGTTTATCTGACGAACACTGAAGCTTTCTTT

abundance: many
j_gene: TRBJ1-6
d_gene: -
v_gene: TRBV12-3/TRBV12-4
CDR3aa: CASSETVGGNSPLHF
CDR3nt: TGTGCCAGCAGTGAGACGGTTGGGGGTAATTCACCCCTCCACTTT

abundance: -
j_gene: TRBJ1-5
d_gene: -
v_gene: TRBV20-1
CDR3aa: CSASGGSNQPQHF
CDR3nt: TGCAGTGCTTCTGGGGGTAGCAATCAGCCCCAGCATTTT

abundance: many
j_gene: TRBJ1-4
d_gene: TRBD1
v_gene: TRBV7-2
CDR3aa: CASSLREQGRRATNEKLFF
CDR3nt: TGTGCCAGCAGCTTACGCGAACAGGGGAGGAGGGCAACTAATGAAAAACTGTTTTTT

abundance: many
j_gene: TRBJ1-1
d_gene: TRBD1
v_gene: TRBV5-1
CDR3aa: CASRRTGVGGNTEAFF
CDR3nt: TGCGCCAGCAGAAGGACAGGGGTAGGTGGGAACACTGAAGCTTTCTTT

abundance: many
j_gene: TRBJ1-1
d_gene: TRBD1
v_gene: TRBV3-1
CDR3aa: CASRKNPGQGAMNTEAFF
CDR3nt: TGTGCCAGCAGAAAAAACCCGGGACAGGGGGCAATGAACACTGAAGCTTTCTTT

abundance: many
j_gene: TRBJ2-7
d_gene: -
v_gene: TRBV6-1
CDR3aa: CASSTQSGIPYEQYF
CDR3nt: TGTGCCAGCAGTACCCAGTCAGGGATACCCTACGAGCAGTACTTC

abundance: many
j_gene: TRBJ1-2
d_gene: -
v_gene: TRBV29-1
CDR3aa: CSVGRDGYTF
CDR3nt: TGCAGCGTGGGGCGCGATGGCTACACCTTC

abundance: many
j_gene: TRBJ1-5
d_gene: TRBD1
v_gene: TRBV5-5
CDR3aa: CASSLRAGGTSQPQHF
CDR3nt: TGTGCCAGCAGCCTCAGGGCAGGGGGAACGAGTCAGCCCCAGCATTTT

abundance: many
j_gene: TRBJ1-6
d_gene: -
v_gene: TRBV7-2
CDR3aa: CASRSNPGAPLHF
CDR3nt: TGTGCCAGCAGGTCGAACCCCGGGGCACCCCTCCACTTT

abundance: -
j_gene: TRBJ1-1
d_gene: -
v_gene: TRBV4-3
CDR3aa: CASSHLTPNTEAFF
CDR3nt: TGCGCCAGCAGCCATTTGACACCCAACACTGAAGCTTTCTTT

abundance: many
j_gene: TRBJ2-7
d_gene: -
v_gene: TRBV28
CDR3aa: CASSSVGGPFYEQYF
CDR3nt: TGTGCCAGCAGTTCGGTAGGGGGACCCTTTTACGAGCAGTACTTC

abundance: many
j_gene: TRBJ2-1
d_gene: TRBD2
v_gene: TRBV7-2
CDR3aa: CASSLERRGTEQFF
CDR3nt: TGTGCCAGCAGCTTAGAACGGCGGGGGACTGAGCAGTTCTTC

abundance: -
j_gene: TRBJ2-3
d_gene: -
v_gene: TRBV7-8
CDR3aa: CASSRMGQGRHTQYF
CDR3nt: TGTGCCAGCAGCCGTATGGGGCAGGGGAGACATACGCAGTATTTT

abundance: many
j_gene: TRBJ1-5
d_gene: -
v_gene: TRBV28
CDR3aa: CAAVGYSNQPQHF
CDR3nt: TGTGCCGCGGTGGGCTATAGCAATCAGCCCCAGCATTTT

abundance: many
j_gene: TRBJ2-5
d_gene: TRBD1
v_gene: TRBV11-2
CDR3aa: CASSLGTAKETQYF
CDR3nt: TGTGCCAGCAGCCTCGGGACAGCTAAAGAGACCCAGTACTTC